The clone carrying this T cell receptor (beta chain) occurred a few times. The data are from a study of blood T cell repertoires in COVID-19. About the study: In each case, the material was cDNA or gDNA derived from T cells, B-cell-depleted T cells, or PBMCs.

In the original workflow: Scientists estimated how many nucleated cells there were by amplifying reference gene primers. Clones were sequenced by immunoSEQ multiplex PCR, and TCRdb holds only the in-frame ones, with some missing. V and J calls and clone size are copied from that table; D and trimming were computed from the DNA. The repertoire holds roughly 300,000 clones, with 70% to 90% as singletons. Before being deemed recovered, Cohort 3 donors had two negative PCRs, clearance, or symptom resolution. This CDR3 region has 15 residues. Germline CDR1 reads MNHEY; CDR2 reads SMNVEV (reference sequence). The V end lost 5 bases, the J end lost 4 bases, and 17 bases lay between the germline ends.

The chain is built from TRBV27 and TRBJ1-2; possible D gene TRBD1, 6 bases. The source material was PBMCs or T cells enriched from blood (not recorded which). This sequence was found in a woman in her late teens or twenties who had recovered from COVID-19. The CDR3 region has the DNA TGTGCCAGCAGTCTTGGCAGGGGATTGGTCTATGGCTACACCTTC. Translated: CASSLGRGLVYGYTF.